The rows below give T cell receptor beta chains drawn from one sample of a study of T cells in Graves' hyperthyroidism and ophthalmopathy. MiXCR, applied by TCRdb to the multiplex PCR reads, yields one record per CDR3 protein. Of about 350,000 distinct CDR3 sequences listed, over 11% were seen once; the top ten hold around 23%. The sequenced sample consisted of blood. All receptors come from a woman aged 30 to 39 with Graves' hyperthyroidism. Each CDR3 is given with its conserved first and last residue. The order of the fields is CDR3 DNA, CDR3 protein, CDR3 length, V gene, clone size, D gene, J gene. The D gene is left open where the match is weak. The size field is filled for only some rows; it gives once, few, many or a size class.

CDR3 DNA: TGTGCCAGCAGTTTGTTGGGACTGGGTTTCGGGCAGCCCCAGCATTTT
CDR3 protein: CASSLLGLGFGQPQHF
CDR3 length: 16
V gene: TRBV28
clone size: few
D gene: -
J gene: TRBJ1-5

CDR3 DNA: TGTGCCAGCAGCCCCGCCCAGGGGCGGAACGAGCAGTACTTC
CDR3 protein: CASSPAQGRNEQYF
CDR3 length: 14
V gene: TRBV5-6
clone size: many
D gene: -
J gene: TRBJ2-7

CDR3 DNA: TGTGCCAGTTTATATAGCTGGCGGGTAGGTGGCTCACCCCTCCACTTT
CDR3 protein: CASLYSWRVGGSPLHF
CDR3 length: 16
V gene: TRBV2
clone size: many
D gene: -
J gene: TRBJ1-6

CDR3 DNA: TGCAGCGTTGCCCAGGTCTATGGCTACACCTTC
CDR3 protein: CSVAQVYGYTF
CDR3 length: 11
V gene: TRBV29-1
clone size: many
D gene: -
J gene: TRBJ1-2

CDR3 DNA: TGTGCCAGCAGCTTTACTAGCGAGGTATACGACACCGGGGAGCTGTTTTTT
CDR3 protein: CASSFTSEVYDTGELFF
CDR3 length: 17
V gene: TRBV7-2
clone size: many
D gene: TRBD2
J gene: TRBJ2-2

CDR3 DNA: TGTGCCAGCAGTTTAGCGCGAACAGGCGGGACTGACGGGGAGCTGTTTTTT
CDR3 protein: CASSLARTGGTDGELFF
CDR3 length: 17
V gene: TRBV12-3/TRBV12-4
clone size: many
D gene: -
J gene: TRBJ2-2

CDR3 DNA: TGTGCCAGCAGTTTTTCCTTCCTAAGGCGGGAGACCCAGTACTTC
CDR3 protein: CASSFSFLRRETQYF
CDR3 length: 15
V gene: TRBV2
clone size: -
D gene: -
J gene: TRBJ2-5

CDR3 DNA: TGTGCCAGCAGCAGAAAAAGCCACTCCGAGCAGTACTTC
CDR3 protein: CASSRKSHSEQYF
CDR3 length: 13
V gene: TRBV7-9
clone size: many
D gene: -
J gene: TRBJ2-7

CDR3 DNA: TGTGCCAGTTCCCCTCCTAGCGGGAGGAAACAGGAGCAGTTCTTC
CDR3 protein: CASSPPSGRKQEQFF
CDR3 length: 15
V gene: TRBV19
clone size: -
D gene: TRBD2
J gene: TRBJ2-1

CDR3 DNA: TGCAGTGCTCCTGATAGCGGGAGCTCCTACAATGAGCAGTTCTTC
CDR3 protein: CSAPDSGSSYNEQFF
CDR3 length: 15
V gene: TRBV20-1
clone size: -
D gene: TRBD2
J gene: TRBJ2-1

CDR3 DNA: TGTGCCAGCAGGAGAGAGAGGGGGAGCACTGAAGCTTTCTTT
CDR3 protein: CASRRERGSTEAFF
CDR3 length: 14
V gene: TRBV27
clone size: -
D gene: -
J gene: TRBJ1-1

CDR3 DNA: TGTGCCAGCCGGATGGCGGGAGAGACCCAGTACTTC
CDR3 protein: CASRMAGETQYF
CDR3 length: 12
V gene: TRBV2
clone size: many
D gene: -
J gene: TRBJ2-5

CDR3 DNA: TGTGCCAGCAGCTTGCGACTAGCGGTCCGACAGACCCAGTACTTC
CDR3 protein: CASSLRLAVRQTQYF
CDR3 length: 15
V gene: TRBV5-6
clone size: many
D gene: TRBD2
J gene: TRBJ2-5

CDR3 DNA: TGTGCCAGCAGCTTGATCCGGGGAGGAACTGAAGCTTTCTTT
CDR3 protein: CASSLIRGGTEAFF
CDR3 length: 14
V gene: TRBV5-6
clone size: -
D gene: -
J gene: TRBJ1-1

CDR3 DNA: TGTGCCAGCAGCCACGCTCGAAATGAGCAGTTCTTC
CDR3 protein: CASSHARNEQFF
CDR3 length: 12
V gene: TRBV3-1
clone size: many
D gene: -
J gene: TRBJ2-1

CDR3 DNA: TGCAGTGCTAGATATGATAGCGGGACCACGTTTGAGCAGTTCTTC
CDR3 protein: CSARYDSGTTFEQFF
CDR3 length: 15
V gene: TRBV20-1
clone size: -
D gene: TRBD2
J gene: TRBJ2-1

CDR3 DNA: TGTGCCAGCAGTATCGGGACAGGAAGACAGCCCCAGCATTTT
CDR3 protein: CASSIGTGRQPQHF
CDR3 length: 14
V gene: TRBV12-3/TRBV12-4
clone size: many
D gene: TRBD1
J gene: TRBJ1-5

CDR3 DNA: TGTGCCAGCAGCTTGTGGGGGTGGCTAGGTGGGGTTGATGAGCAGTTCTTC
CDR3 protein: CASSLWGWLGGVDEQFF
CDR3 length: 17
V gene: TRBV5-6
clone size: -
D gene: -
J gene: TRBJ2-1

CDR3 DNA: TGCGCCAGCAGCTTGACCAACACGGTCGAGCAGTTCTTC
CDR3 protein: CASSLTNTVEQFF
CDR3 length: 13
V gene: TRBV5-1
clone size: many
D gene: -
J gene: TRBJ2-1

CDR3 DNA: TGCAGTGCTACCCCCTTGGCTAGCGGGAGTAGTTTGTACGAGCAGTACTTC
CDR3 protein: CSATPLASGSSLYEQYF
CDR3 length: 17
V gene: TRBV20-1
clone size: few
D gene: TRBD2
J gene: TRBJ2-7

CDR3 DNA: TGTGCCAGCAGCCGAACCACAGGGGGCTCCTACAATGAGCAGTTCTTC
CDR3 protein: CASSRTTGGSYNEQFF
CDR3 length: 16
V gene: TRBV7-9
clone size: many
D gene: TRBD1
J gene: TRBJ2-1

CDR3 DNA: TGTGCCAGCAAATCCCAGACGACGGGATACAATGAGCAGTTCTTC
CDR3 protein: CASKSQTTGYNEQFF
CDR3 length: 15
V gene: TRBV27
clone size: many
D gene: -
J gene: TRBJ2-1

CDR3 DNA: TGCAGTGCTAGAGATCTAGACGGGGATAAGAGCACAGATACGCAGTATTTT
CDR3 protein: CSARDLDGDKSTDTQYF
CDR3 length: 17
V gene: TRBV20-1
clone size: few
D gene: -
J gene: TRBJ2-3

CDR3 DNA: TGTGCCAGCAGCTTAGCTACACAGGGTGTGGGCACTGAAGCTTTCTTT
CDR3 protein: CASSLATQGVGTEAFF
CDR3 length: 16
V gene: TRBV7-8
clone size: many
D gene: -
J gene: TRBJ1-1

CDR3 DNA: TGTGCCAGCAGTTCCTCCCCCCGGGGACCTGAAGCTTTCTTT
CDR3 protein: CASSSSPRGPEAFF
CDR3 length: 14
V gene: TRBV12-3/TRBV12-4
clone size: few
D gene: -
J gene: TRBJ1-1

CDR3 DNA: TGTGCCATCAGTGATCGGCGGCTTGAAGAGACCCAGTACTTC
CDR3 protein: CAISDRRLEETQYF
CDR3 length: 14
V gene: TRBV10-3
clone size: few
D gene: -
J gene: TRBJ2-5